This T cell receptor beta chain was captured in a study of blood T cell repertoires in COVID-19. About the research overall: Some COVID-19 samples were acute and others convalescent; all came from the United States, Italy and Spain.

Adults between roughly 18 and 89 years of age took part from approximately 24 US areas. A COVID-19 case was met by exposed participants within 2 weeks before study entry. This CDR3 comprises 15 residues. J lost 3 bases, V lost 9 bases, and 7 bases had no gene match. Germline CDR1 is LNHDA and CDR2 is SQIVND (reference sequence). Per the authors' pipeline: Scientists estimated how many nucleated cells there were by amplifying reference gene primers. Generated by immunoSEQ multiplex PCR, the TCRdb table keeps only in-frame clones and is missing some. V, J and clone size are those of that table, while D and trimming were read from the DNA. Among more than 300,000 clones, 91% were seen once, and the ten largest hold 0.8% to 0.9%.

Specimen: PBMCs or T cells enriched from blood (not recorded which). The sequence came from a woman between 35 and 50 years old who had been exposed to COVID-19. The chain links TRBV19 to TRBJ1-5; 11 bases match TRBD1. The CDR3: CASQRDRGTNQPQHF. The CDR3, as DNA: TGTGCCAGCCAGCGGGACAGGGGGACCAATCAGCCCCAGCATTTT.